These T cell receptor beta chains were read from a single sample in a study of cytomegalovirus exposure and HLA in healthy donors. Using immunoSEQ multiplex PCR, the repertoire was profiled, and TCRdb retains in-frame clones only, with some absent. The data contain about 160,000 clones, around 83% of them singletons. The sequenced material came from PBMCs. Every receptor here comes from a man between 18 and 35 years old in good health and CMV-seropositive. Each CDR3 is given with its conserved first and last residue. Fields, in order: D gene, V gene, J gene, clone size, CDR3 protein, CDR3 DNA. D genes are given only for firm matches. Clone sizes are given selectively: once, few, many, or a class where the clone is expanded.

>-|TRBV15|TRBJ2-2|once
CATSRDRPGELFF
TGTGCCACCAGCAGAGATCGGCCCGGGGAGTTGTTTTTT
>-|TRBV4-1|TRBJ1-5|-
CASSRFGRGDGTNQPQHF
TGCGCCAGCAGCCGATTCGGTAGGGGAGATGGGACAAATCAGCCCCAGCATTTT
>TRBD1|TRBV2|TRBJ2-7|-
CAGSTGTGSSYEQYF
TGTGCCGGATCCACCGGGACAGGGAGCTCCTACGAGCAGTACTTC
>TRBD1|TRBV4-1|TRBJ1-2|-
CASSRTGAQLGYTF
TGCGCCAGCAGCCGGACAGGGGCGCAGTTGGGCTACACCTTC
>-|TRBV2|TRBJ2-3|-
CASSEGGPDTQYF
TGTGCCAGCAGTGAGGGGGGGCCGGATACGCAGTATTTT
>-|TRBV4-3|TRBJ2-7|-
CASSQAGSSSYEQYF
TGCGCCAGCAGCCAAGCAGGATCCAGCTCCTACGAGCAGTACTTC
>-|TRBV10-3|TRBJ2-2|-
CAISEGGSNTGELFF
TGTGCCATCAGTGAGGGCGGTTCGAACACCGGGGAGCTGTTTTTT
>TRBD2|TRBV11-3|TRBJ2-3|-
CASVSSGGTDTQYF
TGTGCCAGCGTTTCTAGCGGGGGGACAGATACGCAGTATTTT
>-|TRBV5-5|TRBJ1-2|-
CASSSLSGEPNYGYTF
TGTGCCAGCAGCTCGCTCAGTGGAGAGCCAAACTATGGCTACACCTTC
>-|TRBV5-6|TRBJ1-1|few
CASSDDRGPNTEAFF
TGTGCCAGCAGCGACGATCGAGGGCCAAACACTGAAGCTTTCTTT
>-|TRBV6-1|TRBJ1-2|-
CASSDQFISGRANYGYTF
TGTGCCAGCAGTGATCAGTTCATTTCAGGAAGAGCTAACTATGGCTACACCTTC
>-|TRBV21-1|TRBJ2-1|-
CASSKGQGSYNEQFF
TGTGCCAGCAGCAAAGGACAGGGCTCCTACAATGAGCAGTTCTTC
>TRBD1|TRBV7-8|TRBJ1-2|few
CASSLVTSTGMYYGYTF
TGTGCCAGCAGCTTAGTGACATCGACAGGGATGTACTATGGCTACACCTTC
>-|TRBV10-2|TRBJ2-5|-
CASSESHPRAGLETQYF
TGCGCCAGCAGTGAGTCCCACCCCCGAGCCGGTCTGGAGACCCAGTACTTC
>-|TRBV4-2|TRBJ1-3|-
CASSQEYTMAGNTIYF
TGTGCCAGCAGCCAAGAGTACACCATGGCTGGAAACACCATATATTTT
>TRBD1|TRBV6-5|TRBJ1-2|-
CASSLKTGDYGYTF
TGTGCCAGCAGCCTCAAAACAGGGGACTATGGCTACACCTTC
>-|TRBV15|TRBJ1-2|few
CATSREGQERRYGYTF
TGTGCCACCAGCAGAGAAGGTCAGGAAAGGAGGTATGGCTACACCTTC
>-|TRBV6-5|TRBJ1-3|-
CASRGAGGNTIYF
TGTGCCAGCCGTGGGGCTGGTGGAAACACCATATATTTT
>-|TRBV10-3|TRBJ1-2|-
CAISVGGANYGYTF
TGTGCCATCAGTGTCGGAGGGGCTAACTATGGCTACACCTTC
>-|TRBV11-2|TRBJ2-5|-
CASSLSGIETQYF
TGTGCCAGCAGCTTATCGGGTATTGAGACCCAGTACTTC
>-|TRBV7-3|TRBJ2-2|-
CASSLRSGELFF
TGTGCCAGCAGCTTACGGTCCGGGGAGCTGTTTTTT
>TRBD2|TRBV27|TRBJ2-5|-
CASSFGGTRDQYF
TGTGCCAGCAGTTTCGGGGGGACGCGGGACCAGTACTTC
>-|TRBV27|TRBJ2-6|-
CASSTTGTSSGANVLTF
TGTGCCAGCAGTACGACAGGCACAAGCTCTGGGGCCAACGTCCTGACTTTC
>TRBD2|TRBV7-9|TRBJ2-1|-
CASSLGLAVGGEQFF
TGTGCCAGCAGCTTAGGACTAGCTGTAGGTGGTGAGCAGTTCTTC
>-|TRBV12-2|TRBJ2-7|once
CASRSQGAYEQYF
TGTGCAAGTCGCTCACAGGGGGCCTACGAGCAGTACTTC
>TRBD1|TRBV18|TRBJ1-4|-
CASSPGTGGANEKLFF
TGTGCCAGCTCACCGGGGACAGGGGGCGCTAATGAAAAACTGTTTTTT
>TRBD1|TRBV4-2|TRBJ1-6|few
CASSQDERTGSPLHF
TGTGCCAGCAGCCAAGATGAGCGGACAGGTTCACCCCTCCACTTT
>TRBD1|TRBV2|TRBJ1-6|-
CASSEPGQGAVNSPLHF
TGTGCCAGCAGCGAACCGGGACAGGGGGCGGTTAATTCACCCCTCCACTTT
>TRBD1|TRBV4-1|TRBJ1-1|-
CASSQSQGSNTEAFF
TGCGCCAGCAGCCAGTCACAGGGGAGCAACACTGAAGCTTTCTTT
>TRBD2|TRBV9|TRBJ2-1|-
CASSPAGSYNEQFF
TGTGCCAGCAGCCCAGCGGGATCTTACAATGAGCAGTTCTTC
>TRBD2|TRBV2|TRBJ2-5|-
CASSATGGGQETQYF
TGTGCCAGCAGTGCTACGGGGGGGGGACAAGAGACCCAGTACTTC
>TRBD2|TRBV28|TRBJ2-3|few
CAIRGDTDTQYF
TGTGCCATCCGGGGGGACACAGATACGCAGTATTTT
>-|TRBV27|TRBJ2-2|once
CASSLRQGNTGELFF
TGTGCCAGCAGTTTACGGCAGGGGAACACCGGGGAGCTGTTTTTT
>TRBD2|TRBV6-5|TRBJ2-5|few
CASSSLLAGGLETQYF
TGTGCCAGCAGTTCTTTACTAGCGGGGGGGCTAGAGACCCAGTACTTC
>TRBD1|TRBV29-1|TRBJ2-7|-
CSVGTGEGYEQYF
TGCAGCGTTGGTACAGGGGAAGGCTACGAGCAGTACTTC
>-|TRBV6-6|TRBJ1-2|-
CASSLGAVGAYTF
TGTGCCAGCAGTTTGGGGGCAGTGGGGGCCTACACCTTC
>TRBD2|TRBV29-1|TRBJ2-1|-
CSVRAGPTRYNEQFF
TGCAGCGTAAGAGCGGGGCCCACAAGATACAATGAGCAGTTCTTC
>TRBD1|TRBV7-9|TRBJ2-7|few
CASSSTGGQLGYEQYF
TGTGCCAGCAGCTCGACAGGGGGTCAACTGGGCTACGAGCAGTACTTC
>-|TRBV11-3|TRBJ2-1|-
CASSLDPGAYNEQFF
TGTGCCAGCAGCTTAGATCCGGGGGCCTACAATGAGCAGTTCTTC